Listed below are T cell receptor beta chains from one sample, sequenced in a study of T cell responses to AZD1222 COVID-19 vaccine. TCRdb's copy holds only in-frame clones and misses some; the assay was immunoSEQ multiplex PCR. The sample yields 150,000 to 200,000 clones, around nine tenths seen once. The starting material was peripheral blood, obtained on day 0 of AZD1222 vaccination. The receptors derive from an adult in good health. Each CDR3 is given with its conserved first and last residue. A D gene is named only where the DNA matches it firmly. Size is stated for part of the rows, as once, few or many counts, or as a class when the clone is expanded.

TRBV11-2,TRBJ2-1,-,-,TGTGCCAGCAGCGGAGACAACTACAATGAGCAGTTCTTC,CASSGDNYNEQFF
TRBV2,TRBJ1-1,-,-,TGTGCCAGCAGTGGATCTTGGAGTAACACTGAAGCTTTCTTT,CASSGSWSNTEAFF
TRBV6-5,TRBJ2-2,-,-,TGTGCCAGCAAGGCGAACACCGGGGAGCTGTTTTTT,CASKANTGELFF
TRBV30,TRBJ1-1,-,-,TGTGCCTGGAGTGCCGGACGGTTGAACACTGAAGCTTTCTTT,CAWSAGRLNTEAFF
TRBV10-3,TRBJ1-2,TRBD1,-,TGTGCCATCAGTGAGGGACAGGGGAATGGCTACACCTTC,CAISEGQGNGYTF
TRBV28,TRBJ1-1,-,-,TGTGCCAGCAGTGGGGGTGGGGGCAGGAACACTGAAGCTTTCTTT,CASSGGGGRNTEAFF
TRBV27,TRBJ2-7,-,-,TGTGCCAGCAGTCCCGGGGGCGCGTCGGAGCAGTACTTC,CASSPGGASEQYF
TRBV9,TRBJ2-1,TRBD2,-,TGTGCCAGCAGCGTCCAGACTAGCGGGAGTTACAATGAGCAGTTCTTC,CASSVQTSGSYNEQFF
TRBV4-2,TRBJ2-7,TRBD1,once,TGTGCCAGCAGGGGACAGGGGGACGAAGGCGAGCAGTACTTC,CASRGQGDEGEQYF
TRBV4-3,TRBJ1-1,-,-,TGCGCCAGCAGCCAAGTACAGGAACCGAACACTGAAGCTTTCTTT,CASSQVQEPNTEAFF
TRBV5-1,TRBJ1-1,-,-,TGCGCCAGCAGCTTAGGGACCTCGAACACTGAAGCTTTCTTT,CASSLGTSNTEAFF
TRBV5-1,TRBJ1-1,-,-,TGCGCCAGCAGCTCAAAAAGGGGCGATAGGTCGGACACTGAAGCTTTCTTT,CASSSKRGDRSDTEAFF
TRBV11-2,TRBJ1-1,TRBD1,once,TGTGCCATCGGACAGGGGCCGAACACTGAAGCTTTCTTT,CAIGQGPNTEAFF
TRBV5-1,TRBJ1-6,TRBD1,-,TGCGCCAGCAGCTTGGAGGGGACAGGCGATTCACCCCTCCACTTT,CASSLEGTGDSPLHF
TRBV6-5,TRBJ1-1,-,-,TGTGCCAGCAGTCGGGGGGACACTGAAGCTTTCTTT,CASSRGDTEAFF
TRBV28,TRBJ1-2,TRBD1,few,TGTGCCAGCGGGGACAGAGAATTTAACTATGGCTACACCTTC,CASGDREFNYGYTF
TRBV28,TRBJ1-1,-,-,TGTGCCAGCAACACCTCCCCTAGGCTGGGGCGGACTGAAGCTTTCTTT,CASNTSPRLGRTEAFF
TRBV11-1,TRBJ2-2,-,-,TGTGCCAGCAGCTTAGCCAGGGTGGACACCGGGGAGCTGTTTTTT,CASSLARVDTGELFF
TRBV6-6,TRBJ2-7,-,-,TGTGCCAGCAGTTACTCGGCAGTGTCTCCCTACGAGCAGTACTTC,CASSYSAVSPYEQYF
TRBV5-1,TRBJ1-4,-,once,TGCGCCAGCAGCTTGGGAGGGGGTAATGAAAAACTGTTTTTT,CASSLGGGNEKLFF
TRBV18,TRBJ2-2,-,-,TGTGCCAGCTCTAAGAGCGGGCAGAACACCGGGGAGCTGTTTTTT,CASSKSGQNTGELFF
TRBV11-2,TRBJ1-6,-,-,TGTGCCAGCAGGCTACTGCTGGGCCAATCCTATAATTCACCCCTCCACTTT,CASRLLLGQSYNSPLHF
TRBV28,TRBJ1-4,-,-,TGTGCCAGCAGTTTACGGGGATCAGCAACTAATGAAAAACTGTTTTTT,CASSLRGSATNEKLFF
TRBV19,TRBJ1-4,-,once,TGTGCCAGTAGCCCCGGAGGGACATCTTTTGCAACTAATGAAAAACTGTTTTTT,CASSPGGTSFATNEKLFF